The sequence of this T cell receptor (beta chain) was determined in a study of neurological immune-mediated disorders. Germline loops: CDR1 DFQATT, CDR2 SNEGSKA (reference sequence). The CDR3 contains 11 residues. The V end was cut by 7 bases, the J end by 3 bases, with 9 bases between. About a million sorted CD4+ or CD8+ T cells made each library. This clonotype was recorded at least ten times. Antigen unknown. From 15-18 subjects, over 180 million TCR-beta sequences were obtained in each sequencing run. TCRdb re-analysed the 5' RACE reads in MiXCR, keeping a single row per CDR3 protein. Of over 25,000 distinct CDR3 sequences detected, around 21% appear once; the ten largest clones hold just under 30%. Study results and caveats: Patients with HTLV-1-associated myelopathy showed the most TCR clonal expansion. Those with multiple sclerosis showed the least, falling below healthy controls. Expanded clones shared no identical CDR3 amino acid sequences across subjects, which suggested private TCR-beta repertoires in all groups.

This TCR was sampled from a man between 50 and 59 years old with HTLV-1-associated myelopathy (HAM/TSP). The chain is built from TRBV20-1 and TRBJ1-1; D perhaps matches TRBD1 (6 bases). The sample consisted of CD4+ T cells from blood. CDR3 loop: CSGDTHTEAFF. CDR3 in DNA: TGCAGTGGGGACACTCACACTGAAGCTTTCTTT.